This entry lists 20 T cell receptor beta chains sequenced from one sample in a study of OX40 agonist ivuxolimab in advanced cancers. The method was immunoSEQ multiplex PCR; TCRdb's version includes in-frame clones alone and lacks a portion of them. The sample includes about 59,000 clones, 70% to 90% of them seen just once. This specimen consisted of CD4+ or CD8+ T cells sorted from blood, obtained in a trial of the OX40 agonist ivuxolimab. The receptors come from an adult with an advanced solid tumor such as melanoma, head and neck, liver or kidney cancer.

The V call is TRBV10-3, the J call TRBJ1-1, with D perhaps matching TRBD1 (6 bases). This CDR3 region has 15 residues. The germline V and J ends were trimmed by 2 bases and 3 bases, with 13 bases remaining between them. Germline V gives CDR1 ENHRY, CDR2 SYGVKD. The CDR3 DNA sequence: TGTGCCATCAGTGAGAACAGGGTATCGGACACTGAAGCTTTCTTT. Translation: CAISENRVSDTEAFF.

The chain recombines TRBV4-1 with TRBJ1-2, with 8 bases identical to TRBD1. The CDR3 length is 12 residues. The V gene's germline CDR1 is MGHRA and CDR2 YSYEKL. V lost 8 bases to trimming and J lost 4 bases; unmatched junction nucleotides: 3. The CDR3 sequence is CASSDRVYGYTF. In DNA form, the CDR3 reads TGCGCCAGCTCGGACAGGGTCTATGGCTACACCTTC.

V gene TRBV18 combines with J gene TRBJ2-5; possibly TRBD1 for D (6 bases). This CDR3 region has 14 residues. V was trimmed by 4 bases and J by 5 bases, leaving 14 bases between them. Germline CDR1 reads KGHSH; CDR2 reads LQKENI. The CDR3 coding sequence is TGTGCCAGCTCACGTGGGACACGGAGGGAGACCCAGTACTTC. It specifies CASSRGTRRETQYF.

The genes are TRBV19 and TRBJ1-1; 8 bases agree with TRBD1. Germline CDR1 is LNHDA and CDR2 is SQIVND (reference sequence). CDR3 size: 16 residues. The V and J ends lost 6 bases and 1 base, in that order; junction bases with no gene match: 10. The CDR3 bases are TGTGCCAGTAGACCCACCAACAGGGGGAGGAACACTGAAGCTTTCTTT. Amino acid sequence: CASRPTNRGRNTEAFF.

The chain has TRBV18 and TRBJ2-5; D is perhaps TRBD1 (5 bases). Looked up from germline, CDR1 is KGHSH and CDR2 is LQKENI. The V and J ends lost 4 bases and 5 bases respectively, with 14 bases between them. This CDR3 is 14 amino acids long. This CDR3 is CASSQNGAEETQYF. CDR3 DNA: TGTGCCAGCTCACAGAATGGGGCAGAGGAGACCCAGTACTTC.

The V gene is TRBV7-9, the J gene TRBJ2-3, with TRBD1 matching over 9 bases. Germline lookup yields CDR1 SEHNR and CDR2 FQNEAQ (reference sequence). Trimming took 4 bases from V and 4 from J; bases not matched to a gene: 6. CDR3 size: 15 residues. CDR3 region: CASSSGQGMADTQYF. DNA of the CDR3: TGTGCCAGCAGCTCCGGACAGGGGATGGCAGATACGCAGTATTTT.

This chain joins TRBV28 and TRBJ1-5; a weak D match, TRBD1 (5 bases). Germline CDR1 reads MDHEN; CDR2 reads SYDVKM. V dropped 7 bases and J dropped 7 bases, with 23 bases sitting between them. The CDR3 totals 16 residues. This chain's CDR3 is CASTFGVWGIGQPQHF. The CDR3 region has the DNA TGTGCCAGCACTTTTGGGGTTTGGGGGATCGGCCAGCCCCAGCATTTT.

The chain is built from TRBV4-2 and TRBJ2-2, with 7 bases aligning to TRBD1. V gave up 4 bases and J gave up 4 bases; unmatched junction bases: 15. The CDR3 loop spans 18 amino acids. The germline CDR1 and CDR2 sequences are LGHNA and YNFKEQ. The CDR3 region is CASSRTDRVAASTGELFF. The CDR3 DNA reads as TGTGCCAGCAGCCGCACCGACAGGGTAGCAGCGAGCACCGGGGAGCTGTTTTTT.

This chain links TRBV28 with TRBJ1-1; D gene ambiguous. Per the germline V gene, CDR1 is MDHEN and CDR2 is SYDVKM. V lost 4 bases to trimming and J lost 1 base, with 4 bases between them. This CDR3 has 12 residues. The CDR3 bases are TGTGCCAGCAGTTCGGGGAACACTGAAGCTTTCTTT. It yields the protein CASSSGNTEAFF.

The chain is built from TRBV19 and TRBJ2-2, with 8 positions matching TRBD1. This CDR3 comprises 15 residues. The junction had 6 bases not matched to a gene; V was cut back by 8 bases and J by 1 base. The germline CDR1 and CDR2 sequences are LNHDA and SQIVND (reference sequence). DNA of the CDR3: TGTGCCAGTTCCCCCGGGACAGGGAACACCGGGGAGCTGTTTTTT. Translating gives CASSPGTGNTGELFF.

This sequence joins TRBV7-9 and TRBJ2-3, with 8 bases that match TRBD1. V was pared by 6 bases and J by 5 bases, with 4 bases of the junction left unmatched. This CDR3 is 13 amino acids long. Germline CDR1 reads SEHNR; CDR2 reads FQNEAQ (reference sequence). CDR3 amino acids: CASRQQGGDTQYF. The CDR3 bases are TGTGCCAGCAGACAACAGGGGGGAGATACGCAGTATTTT.

The sample holds a few counts of this clone. This CDR3 is also generated by other DNA sequences in the sample. The chain couples TRBV5-4 to TRBJ1-1, with TRBD1 identical over 7 bases. In germline, CDR1 is SGHNT, CDR2 YYREEE (reference sequence). V trimming: 3 bases; J trimming: 4 bases; junction bases outside the gene matches: 9. The length of the CDR3 is 15 residues. The CDR3 DNA sequence: TGTGCCAGCAGCTCCCCGACAGGGAGCGGCACTGAAGCTTTCTTT. Translating gives CASSSPTGSGTEAFF.

CDR3 sequence: CASSPAWTGESSYEQYF. The CDR3, as DNA: TGTGCCAGCTCACCAGCTTGGACAGGGGAGAGCTCCTACGAGCAGTACTTC. The chain couples TRBV18 to TRBJ2-7, with 9 positions matching TRBD1. J was trimmed by 0 bases and V by 2 bases; bases with no gene match: 8. Germline V lookup: CDR1 KGHSH, CDR2 LQKENI. The CDR3 contains 17 residues.

This chain joins TRBV19 and TRBJ1-2; D gene unclear. The CDR3 has 12 residues. Germline CDR1 is LNHDA and CDR2 is SQIVND (reference sequence). Trimming took off 7 bases at V and 8 bases at J, with 14 bases between the two ends. The CDR3 reads CASKNGPSGYTF. The CDR3 coding sequence is TGTGCCAGTAAAAACGGACCCTCGGGCTACACCTTC.

This clone was observed a few times. This chain connects TRBV7-9 to TRBJ1-4, with D possibly matching TRBD1 (5 bases). Germline V gives CDR1 SEHNR, CDR2 FQNEAQ (reference sequence). The CDR3 length is 15 residues. The V gene lost 4 bases and the J gene lost 2 bases, with 11 bases spanning the gap. The CDR3 nucleotides are TGTGCCAGCAGCTCCCAGGGATTGACTAATGAAAAACTGTTTTTT. It codes for CASSSQGLTNEKLFF.

This clone was observed a few times. The rearrangement links TRBV7-9 to TRBJ2-7; TRBD1 matches 9 bases. This CDR3 spans 16 amino acids. V shed 5 bases and J 1 base; nucleotides not matched to a gene: 9. Per germline, CDR1 SEHNR and CDR2 FQNEAQ (reference sequence). CDR3 amino acids: CASSTYRGRGSYEQYF. CDR3 bases: TGTGCCAGCAGCACCTACAGGGGGCGCGGATCCTACGAGCAGTACTTC. The whole variable domain, filled in from reference TRBV7-9 and TRBJ2-7, reads DTGVSQNPRHKITKRGQNVTFRCDPISEHNRLYWYRQTLGQGPEFLTYFQNEAQLEKSRLLSDRFSAERPKGSFSTLEIQRTEQGDSAMYLCASSTYRGRGSYEQYFGPGTRLTVT.

J is TRBJ1-2 and V is TRBV18; 8 positions agree with TRBD1. J was trimmed by 5 bases and V by 3 bases; bases with no gene match: 8. CDR3 length: 15 amino acids. The V gene's germline CDR1 is KGHSH and CDR2 LQKENI. The CDR3 DNA sequence: TGTGCCAGCTCACCCGGACAGGGAGTAGGGTATGGCTACACCTTC. It yields the protein CASSPGQGVGYGYTF. The full variable domain, its missing parts supplied by reference TRBV18 and TRBJ1-2, is NAGVMQNPRHLVRRRGQEARLRCSPMKGHSHVYWYRQLPEEGLKFMVYLQKENIIDESGMPKERFSAEFPKEGPSILRIQQVVRGDSAAYFCASSPGQGVGYGYTFGSGTRLTVV.

V gene TRBV27 combines with J gene TRBJ2-1; a weak D match, TRBD1 (6 bases). Between the trimmed V and J ends, which lost 5 bases and 4 bases, there was a span of 12 bases. Germline assignment: CDR1 MNHEY and CDR2 SMNVEV (reference sequence). The CDR3 length is 14 residues. CDR3 protein: CASSGTYRYNEQFF. The CDR3 nucleotides are TGTGCCAGCAGTGGGACATATCGGTACAATGAGCAGTTCTTC.

This sequence joins TRBV9 and TRBJ1-2; D unclear. V dropped 3 bases and J dropped 4 bases, with 10 bases sitting between them. The CDR3 length is 13 residues. Germline assignment: CDR1 SGDLS and CDR2 YYNGEE. The CDR3 DNA is TGTGCCAGCAGCGCCCAGAGAAGCTATGGCTACACCTTC. Its protein product is CASSAQRSYGYTF.

The rearrangement uses TRBV7-2 and TRBJ2-6, with D perhaps assigned TRBD1 or TRBD2 (6 bases each). There are 15 residues in the CDR3. Trimming removed 5 bases from V and 4 bases from J, with 12 bases in between. Per the germline V gene, CDR1 is SGHTA and CDR2 is FQGNSA. CDR3 in DNA: TGTGCCAGCAGCATAGGGGGGTTAGGGGCCAACGTCCTGACTTTC. Protein product: CASSIGGLGANVLTF.